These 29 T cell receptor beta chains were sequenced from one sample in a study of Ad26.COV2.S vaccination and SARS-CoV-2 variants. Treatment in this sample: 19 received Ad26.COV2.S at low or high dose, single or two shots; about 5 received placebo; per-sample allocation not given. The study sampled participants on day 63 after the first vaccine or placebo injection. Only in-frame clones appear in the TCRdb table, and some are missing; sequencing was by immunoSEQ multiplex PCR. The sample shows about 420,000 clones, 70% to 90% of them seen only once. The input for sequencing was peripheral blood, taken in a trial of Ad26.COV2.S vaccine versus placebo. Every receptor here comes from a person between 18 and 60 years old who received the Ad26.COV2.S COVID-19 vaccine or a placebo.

The CDR3 DNA follows: TGTGCCAGCAGCTTAGAGTGGGTGGCCGCAAACTATGGCTACACCTTC. Encoded protein: CASSLEWVAANYGYTF. This chain uses TRBV7-8 with TRBJ1-2; the D is unclear. The CDR3 contains 16 residues. Germline V gene lookup returns CDR1 SGHVS and CDR2 FQNEAQ. The V gene lost 1 base and the J gene lost 2 bases, with 14 bases spanning the gap.

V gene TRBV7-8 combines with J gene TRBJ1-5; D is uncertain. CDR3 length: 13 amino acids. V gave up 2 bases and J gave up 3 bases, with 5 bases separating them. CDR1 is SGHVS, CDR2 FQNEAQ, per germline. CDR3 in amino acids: CASSLRPNQPQHF. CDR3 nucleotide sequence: TGTGCCAGCAGCTTAAGACCCAATCAGCCCCAGCATTTT.

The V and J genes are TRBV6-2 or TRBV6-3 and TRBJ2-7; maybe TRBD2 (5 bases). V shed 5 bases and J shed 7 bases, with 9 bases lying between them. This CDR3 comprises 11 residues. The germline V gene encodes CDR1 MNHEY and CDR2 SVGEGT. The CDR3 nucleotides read TGTGCCAGCAGTCCCTCGGGGGAGCAGTACTTC. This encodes CASSPSGEQYF.

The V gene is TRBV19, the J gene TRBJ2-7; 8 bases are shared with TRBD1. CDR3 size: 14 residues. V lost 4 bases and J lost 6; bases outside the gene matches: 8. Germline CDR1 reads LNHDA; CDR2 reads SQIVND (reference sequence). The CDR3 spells CASSRHGQGGEQYF. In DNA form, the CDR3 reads TGTGCCAGTAGTAGGCATGGACAGGGTGGCGAGCAGTACTTC.

The CDR3 is CASSYEVGGGGNQPQHF. CDR3 in DNA: TGTGCCAGCAGTTACGAGGTCGGGGGCGGGGGCAATCAGCCCCAGCATTTT. This chain joins TRBV6-2 or TRBV6-3 and TRBJ1-5; the D gene is possibly TRBD1 (6 bases). This CDR3 region has 17 residues. V dropped 2 bases and J dropped 2 bases, with 16 bases sitting between them. Germline V gives CDR1 MNHEY, CDR2 SVGEGT.

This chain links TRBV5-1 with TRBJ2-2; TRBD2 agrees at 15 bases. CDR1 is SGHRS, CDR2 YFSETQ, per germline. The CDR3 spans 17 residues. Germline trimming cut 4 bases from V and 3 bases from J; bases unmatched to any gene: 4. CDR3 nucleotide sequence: TGCGCCAGCAGCCGGGGACTAGCGGGGGGCGACACCGGGGAGCTGTTTTTT. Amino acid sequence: CASSRGLAGGDTGELFF.

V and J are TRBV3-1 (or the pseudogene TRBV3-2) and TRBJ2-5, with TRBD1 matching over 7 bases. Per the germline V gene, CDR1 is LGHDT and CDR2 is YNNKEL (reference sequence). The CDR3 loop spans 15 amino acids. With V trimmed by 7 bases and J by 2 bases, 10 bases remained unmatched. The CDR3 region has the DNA TGTGCCAGCACCCTGGGACAGAGACCTCAAGAGACCCAGTACTTC. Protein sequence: CASTLGQRPQETQYF.

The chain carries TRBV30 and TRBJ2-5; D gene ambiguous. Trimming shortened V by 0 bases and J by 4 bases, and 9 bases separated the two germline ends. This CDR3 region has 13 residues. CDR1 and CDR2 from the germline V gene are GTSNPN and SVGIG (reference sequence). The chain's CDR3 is CAWSVSGSETQYF. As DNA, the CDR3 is TGTGCCTGGAGTGTATCGGGTTCAGAGACCCAGTACTTC. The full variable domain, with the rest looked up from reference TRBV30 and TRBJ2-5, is SQTIHQWPATLVQPVGSPLSLECTVEGTSNPNLYWYRQAAGRGLQLLFYSVGIGQISSEVPQNLSASRPQDRQFILSSKKLLLSDSGFYLCAWSVSGSETQYFGPGTRLLVL.

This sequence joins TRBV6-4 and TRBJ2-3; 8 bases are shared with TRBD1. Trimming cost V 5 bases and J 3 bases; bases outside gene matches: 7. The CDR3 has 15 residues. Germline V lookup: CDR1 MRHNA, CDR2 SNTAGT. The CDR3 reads CASSPQGGVTDTQYF. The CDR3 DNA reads TGTGCCAGCAGTCCACAGGGGGGAGTGACAGATACGCAGTATTTT.

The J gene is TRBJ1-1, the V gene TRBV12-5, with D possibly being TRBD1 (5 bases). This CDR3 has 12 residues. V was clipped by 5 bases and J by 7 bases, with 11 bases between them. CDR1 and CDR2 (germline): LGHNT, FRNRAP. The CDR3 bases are TGTGCTAGTGGTACGGGACTCTTTGAAGCTTTCTTT. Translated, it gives CASGTGLFEAFF.

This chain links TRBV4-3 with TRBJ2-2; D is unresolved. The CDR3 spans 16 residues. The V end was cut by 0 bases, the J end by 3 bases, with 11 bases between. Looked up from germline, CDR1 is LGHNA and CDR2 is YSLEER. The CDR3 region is CASSQDDWRYTGELFF. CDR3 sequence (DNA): TGCGCCAGCAGCCAAGATGACTGGAGATACACCGGGGAGCTGTTTTTT.

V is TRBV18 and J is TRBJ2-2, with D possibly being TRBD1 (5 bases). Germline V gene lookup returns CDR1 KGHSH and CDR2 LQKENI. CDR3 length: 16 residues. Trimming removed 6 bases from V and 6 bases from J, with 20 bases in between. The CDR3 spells CASSNQGVEVAGELFF. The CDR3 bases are TGTGCCAGCTCCAACCAGGGTGTCGAGGTGGCCGGGGAGCTGTTTTTT.

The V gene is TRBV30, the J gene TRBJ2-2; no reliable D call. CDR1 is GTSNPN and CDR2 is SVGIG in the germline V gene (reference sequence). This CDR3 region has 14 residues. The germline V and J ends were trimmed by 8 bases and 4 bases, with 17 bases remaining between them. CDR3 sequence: CAMAARMPTGELFF. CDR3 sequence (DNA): TGTGCCATGGCCGCCAGGATGCCCACCGGGGAGCTGTTTTTT.

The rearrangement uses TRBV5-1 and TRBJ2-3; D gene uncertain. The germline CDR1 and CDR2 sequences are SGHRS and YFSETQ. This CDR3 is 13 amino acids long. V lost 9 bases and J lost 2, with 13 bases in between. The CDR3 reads CAIRAVNTDTQYF. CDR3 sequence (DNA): TGCGCCATACGGGCAGTAAACACAGATACGCAGTATTTT.

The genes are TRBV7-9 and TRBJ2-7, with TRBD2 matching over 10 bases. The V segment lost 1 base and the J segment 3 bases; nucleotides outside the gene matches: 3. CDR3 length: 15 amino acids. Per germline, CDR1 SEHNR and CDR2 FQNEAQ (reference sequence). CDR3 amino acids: CASSLELAGFYEQYF. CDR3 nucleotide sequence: TGTGCCAGCAGCTTAGAACTAGCGGGGTTCTACGAGCAGTACTTC.

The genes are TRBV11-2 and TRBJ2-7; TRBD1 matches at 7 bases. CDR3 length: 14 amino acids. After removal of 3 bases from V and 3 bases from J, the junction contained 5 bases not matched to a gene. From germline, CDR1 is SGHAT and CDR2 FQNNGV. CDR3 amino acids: CASSFTGVGYEQYF. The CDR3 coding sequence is TGTGCCAGCAGCTTCACAGGGGTAGGCTACGAGCAGTACTTC.

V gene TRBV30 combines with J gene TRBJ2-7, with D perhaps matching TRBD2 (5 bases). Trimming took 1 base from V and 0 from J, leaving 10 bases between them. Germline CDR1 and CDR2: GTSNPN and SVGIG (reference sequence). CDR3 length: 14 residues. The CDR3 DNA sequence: TGTGCCTGGAGTGGCGGGCTAAGCTCCTACGAGCAGTACTTC. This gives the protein CAWSGGLSSYEQYF.

The CDR3 coding sequence is TGTGCCAGCAGCTTAGGAGGGGGCGGGGAGACCCAGTACTTC. This codes for CASSLGGGGETQYF. The rearrangement uses TRBV7-3 and TRBJ2-5, with a weak D call TRBD1 (7 bases). The V and J ends lost 2 bases and 5 bases respectively, with 12 bases between them. Per germline, CDR1 SGHTA and CDR2 FQGTGA. CDR3 length: 14 amino acids.

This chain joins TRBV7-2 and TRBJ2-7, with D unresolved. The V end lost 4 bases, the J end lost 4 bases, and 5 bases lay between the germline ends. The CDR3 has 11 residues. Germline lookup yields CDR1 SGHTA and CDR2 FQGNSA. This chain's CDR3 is CASSSLYEQYF. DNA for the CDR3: TGTGCCAGCAGCTCACTATACGAGCAGTACTTC.

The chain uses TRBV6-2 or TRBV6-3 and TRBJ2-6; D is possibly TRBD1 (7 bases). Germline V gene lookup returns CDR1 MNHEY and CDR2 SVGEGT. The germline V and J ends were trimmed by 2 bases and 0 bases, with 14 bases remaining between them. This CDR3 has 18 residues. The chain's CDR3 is CASSYGGTDSSGANVLTF. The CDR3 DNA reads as TGTGCCAGCAGTTACGGGGGGACAGATAGCTCTGGGGCCAACGTCCTGACTTTC.

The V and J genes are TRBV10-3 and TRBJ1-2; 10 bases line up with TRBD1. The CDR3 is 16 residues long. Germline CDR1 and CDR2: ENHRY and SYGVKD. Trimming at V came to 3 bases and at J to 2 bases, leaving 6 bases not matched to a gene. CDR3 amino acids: CAISDGPGQGNYGYTF. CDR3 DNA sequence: TGTGCCATCAGTGATGGGCCGGGACAGGGGAACTATGGCTACACCTTC.

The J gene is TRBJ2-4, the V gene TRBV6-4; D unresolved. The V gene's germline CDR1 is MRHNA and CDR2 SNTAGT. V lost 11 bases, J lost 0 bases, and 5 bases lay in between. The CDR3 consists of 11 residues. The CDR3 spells CAELAKNIQYF. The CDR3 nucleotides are TGTGCCGAACTAGCCAAAAACATTCAGTACTTC.

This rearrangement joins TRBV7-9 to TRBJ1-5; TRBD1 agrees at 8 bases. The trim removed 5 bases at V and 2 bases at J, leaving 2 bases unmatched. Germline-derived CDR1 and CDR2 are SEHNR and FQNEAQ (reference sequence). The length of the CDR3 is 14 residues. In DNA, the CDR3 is TGTGCCAGCAGCCAGACAGGGGGCAATCAGCCCCAGCATTTT. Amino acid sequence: CASSQTGGNQPQHF.

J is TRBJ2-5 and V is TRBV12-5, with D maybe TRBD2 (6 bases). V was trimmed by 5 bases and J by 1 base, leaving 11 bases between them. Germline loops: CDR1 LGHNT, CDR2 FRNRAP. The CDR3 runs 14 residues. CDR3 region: CASGLGGGQETQYF. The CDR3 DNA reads TGTGCTAGTGGTCTCGGGGGAGGCCAAGAGACCCAGTACTTC.

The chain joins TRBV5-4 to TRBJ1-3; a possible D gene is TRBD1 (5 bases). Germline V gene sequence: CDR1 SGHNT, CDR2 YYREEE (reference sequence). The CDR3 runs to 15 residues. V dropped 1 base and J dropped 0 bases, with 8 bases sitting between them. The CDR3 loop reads CASSLTGNSGNTIYF. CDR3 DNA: TGTGCCAGCAGCTTGACAGGAAACTCTGGAAACACCATATATTTT.

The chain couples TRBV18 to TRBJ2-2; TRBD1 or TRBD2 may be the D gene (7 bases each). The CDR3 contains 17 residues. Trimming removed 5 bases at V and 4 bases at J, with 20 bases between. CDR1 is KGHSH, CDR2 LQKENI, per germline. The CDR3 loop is CASSASTGVAGTGELFF. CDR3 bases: TGTGCCAGCTCAGCATCTACAGGGGTAGCGGGCACCGGGGAGCTGTTTTTT.

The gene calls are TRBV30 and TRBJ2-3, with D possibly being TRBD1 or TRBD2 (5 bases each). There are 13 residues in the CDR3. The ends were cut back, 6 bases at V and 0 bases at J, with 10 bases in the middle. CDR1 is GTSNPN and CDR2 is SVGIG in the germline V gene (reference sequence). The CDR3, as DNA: TGTGCCTGTACGGGGCCCAGCACAGATACGCAGTATTTT. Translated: CACTGPSTDTQYF.

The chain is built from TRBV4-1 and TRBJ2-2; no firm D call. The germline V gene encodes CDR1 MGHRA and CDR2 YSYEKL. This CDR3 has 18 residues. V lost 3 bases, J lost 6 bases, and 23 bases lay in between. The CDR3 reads CASSQWGRPREKAGELFF. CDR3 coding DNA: TGCGCCAGCAGCCAGTGGGGTCGGCCGCGAGAGAAAGCCGGGGAGCTGTTTTTT.

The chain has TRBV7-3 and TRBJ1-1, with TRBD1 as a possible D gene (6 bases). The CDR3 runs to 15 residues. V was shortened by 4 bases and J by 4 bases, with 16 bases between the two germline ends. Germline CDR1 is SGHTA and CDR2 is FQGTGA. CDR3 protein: CASSSSGGLITEAFF. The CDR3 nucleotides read TGTGCCAGCAGCTCCTCGGGGGGGCTGATCACTGAAGCTTTCTTT.